The T cell receptor (beta chain) described here comes from a study of blood T cell repertoires in COVID-19 (TCRdb year 2020). Notes on the research overall: Samples covering the acute and convalescent phases of COVID-19 were provided by collaborators in the United States, Italy and Spain. The material from the prospective study consisted of cDNA or gDNA derived from T cells, B-cell-depleted T cells, or PBMCs. Samples came from the ongoing ImmuneRACE study (first 160 participants) plus 1,254 subjects from 6 global collaborators. A freely available public database, intended as a resource for researchers studying the immune response to SARS-CoV-2, is where the repertoires were released. Where HLA class I and class II types were available, the types were taken from metadata supplied by the sample provider, not from assay-based typing. The dataset comprised deeply sampled blood TCRbeta repertoires from subjects exposed to, actively infected with, or recovered from COVID-19. The sample metadata nearly always contained a de-identified subject ID, COVID-19 status, age in years and sex. The study at large found these results: Clinical and demographic metadata were provided uncurated, with the amount varying by source and participant.

The immunoSEQ Assay, a bias-controlled multiplex PCR, was used to amplify TCRbeta CDR3 regions from genomic DNA. Under the source paper's analysis protocol: The number of nucleated cells in each sample was estimated from the amplification of reference gene primers within the assay. To quantify the absolute abundance of each unique TCRbeta CDR3 rearrangement, sequence reads were collapsed and filtered. For each sample, productive Simpson clonality was calculated as the square root of Simpson's diversity index over productive rearrangements. The table comes from immuneACCESS by way of TCRdb, which keeps in-frame sequences with V and J called. Part of the clones is missing from these tables; in studies checked, under half for an unresolved V gene and the rest for unknown reasons. V and J calls and clone size follow that table, whereas D and trimming were derived from the DNA. This sample has about 150,000 clones in its table, and roughly 87% of those were observed once. Around 1.5% of the sample is taken by the ten largest.

Regarding this clone: It lacks a known antigen. Qualities for individual bases were not recorded, and no much larger clone is one base off.

Collaborating institutions collected whole blood in K2EDTA tubes following their own protocols. For TCRbeta analysis, collaborators shipped samples as frozen whole blood, isolated PBMCs, or DNA extracted from either of those sample types. As encoded in the germline V gene (reference sequence), CDR1 is LNHDA while CDR2 is SQIVND. V loses 7 bases, J loses 6 bases, and the germline ends lie 20 bases apart. The CDR3 covers 15 residues, taking in both the cysteine and the phenylalanine. Only the CDR3 portion is preserved as DNA: 45 bases, with reading frame beginning at the first base. The source material was peripheral blood. The chain joins TRBV19 to TRBJ2-3, with no confident D gene call. This TCR was sampled from a human donor in a cohort sampled during active COVID-19. The DNA sequence is TGTGCCAGTACCCCGACCGCAGAGCGAGCTGATACGCAGTATTTT. It codes for CASTPTAERADTQYF.